This TCR beta chain was found in a study of CD8 T cells in Susac syndrome. General study results and limits: The study recognized that the number of individuals in its TCR sequencing and HLA analysis was relatively small.

TCR beta sequencing covered blood CD8+ and CD4+ T cells. Negative isolation yielded CD8+ and CD4+ T cells; FACS enriched TEMRA cells. Between the trimmed V and J ends, which lost 2 bases and 0 bases, there was a span of 19 bases. This CDR3 is 18 amino acids long. Germline values: CDR1 MGHRA, CDR2 YSYEKL. Turning to this clonotype: The antigen is undetermined.

RNA in amounts of about 0.5 to 1 ug was reverse transcribed with random hexamers. Across 54 Vbeta and 13 Jbeta, TCR beta CDR3 was amplified with immunoSEQ multiplex PCR. TCRdb reanalysed the immunoSEQ multiplex PCR reads using MiXCR and keeps one entry per CDR3 protein. In the table there are around 130,000 distinct CDR3 sequences, 80% to 85% of which are singletons. The genes are TRBV4-1 and TRBJ2-5, with TRBD2 as a possible D gene (6 bases). The sequenced sample consisted of CD8+ T cells from PBMCs. This TCR was recovered from a human donor with multiple sclerosis. The DNA for the CDR3 is TGCGCCAGCAGCCAATCACCCGGGAGTCCCCCGAACCAAGAGACCCAGTACTTC. Amino acids: CASSQSPGSPPNQETQYF.